This T cell receptor (beta chain) was sequenced in a study of OX40 agonist ivuxolimab in advanced cancers. General study results and limits: CD4+ and CD8+ T cells in blood underwent clonal expansion by week 6 at 0.1 to 3.0 mg/kg. Some patients who did not respond also had low normalized T-cell clonal expansion.

Assay: immunoSEQ multiplex PCR; the TCRdb copy retains only in-frame clones and omits some. The profile shows tens of thousands of clones, under 85% of them singletons. Patients who had autoimmune disease history or got systemic immunosuppression were left out. CDR1 and CDR2 from the germline V gene are LGHNA and YNFKEQ. This CDR3 comprises 16 residues. The V end was cut by 0 bases, the J end by 6 bases, with 16 bases between. As concerns this clone: The antigen is not known.

This sequence originates from an adult with an advanced solid tumor such as melanoma, head and neck, liver or kidney cancer. This chain connects TRBV4-2 to TRBJ2-3, with D tentatively TRBD1 (7 bases). Material: CD4+ or CD8+ T cells sorted from blood, obtained in a trial of the OX40 agonist ivuxolimab. CDR3 in amino acids: CASSQDGQGGLDTQYF. The DNA for the CDR3 is TGTGCCAGCAGCCAAGATGGGCAGGGGGGTTTGGATACGCAGTATTTT.